The source of this T cell receptor beta chain is a study of shared clonotypes between healthy human individuals. Study-wide findings and caveats: Generally, naive subsets (rather than memory subsets) showed larger estimated richness.

This CDR3 region has 17 residues. Germline CDR1 ENHRY, CDR2 SYGVKD. V was clipped by 2 bases and J by 2 bases; unmatched bases: 7. Only in-frame clones appear in the TCRdb table, and some are missing; sequencing was by immunoSEQ multiplex PCR. Found here are about 2.4 million clones, more than 85% of them singletons; the top ten hold 0.35% to 0.45%. On this clone: Antigen specificity is unknown.

This chain links TRBV10-3 with TRBJ2-5; 11 bases line up with TRBD2. The specimen sequenced was naive CD4+ T cells from PBMCs. Described subset: CD45RA+ positively selected. This TCR was recovered from a young man in good health. Some clones in this sample may be carry-over from other donors' samples. The CDR3 reads CAISEGLAGGQQETQYF. The CDR3 DNA is TGTGCCATCAGTGAGGGGCTAGCGGGAGGCCAACAAGAGACCCAGTACTTC.